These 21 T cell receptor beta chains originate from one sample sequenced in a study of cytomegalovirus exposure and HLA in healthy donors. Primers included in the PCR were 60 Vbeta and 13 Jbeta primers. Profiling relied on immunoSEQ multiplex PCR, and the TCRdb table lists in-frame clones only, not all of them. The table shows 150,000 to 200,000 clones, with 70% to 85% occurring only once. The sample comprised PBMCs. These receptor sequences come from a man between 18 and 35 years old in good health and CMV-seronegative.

The chain's CDR3 is CASSHDLNTEAFF. The CDR3 DNA sequence: TGTGCCAGCAGTCATGACTTGAACACTGAAGCTTTCTTT. The chain recombines TRBV27 with TRBJ1-1; D is unresolved. Germline V gene data show CDR1 as MNHEY and CDR2 as SMNVEV (reference sequence). The V end was cut by 5 bases, the J end by 0 bases, with 7 bases between. The CDR3 loop spans 13 amino acids.

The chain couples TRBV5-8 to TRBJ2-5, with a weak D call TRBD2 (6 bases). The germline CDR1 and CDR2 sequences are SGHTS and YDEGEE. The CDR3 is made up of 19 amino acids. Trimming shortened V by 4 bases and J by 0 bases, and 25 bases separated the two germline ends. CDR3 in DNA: TGTGCCAGCAGCGGGAGGCTAGCGTCGAACGACTATAACCAAGAGACCCAGTACTTC. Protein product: CASSGRLASNDYNQETQYF.

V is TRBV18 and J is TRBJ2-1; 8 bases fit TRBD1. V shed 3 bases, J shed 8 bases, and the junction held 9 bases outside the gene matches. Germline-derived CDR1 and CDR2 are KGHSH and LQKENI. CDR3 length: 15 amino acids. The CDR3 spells CASSPPWTGTDEQFF. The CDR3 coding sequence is TGTGCCAGCTCACCCCCATGGACAGGGACAGATGAGCAGTTCTTC.

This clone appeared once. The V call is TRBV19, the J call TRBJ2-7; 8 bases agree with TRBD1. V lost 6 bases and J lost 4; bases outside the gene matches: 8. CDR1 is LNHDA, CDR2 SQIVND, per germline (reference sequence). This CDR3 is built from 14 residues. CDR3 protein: CASSPQGAPYEQYF. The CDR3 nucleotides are TGTGCCAGTAGCCCGCAGGGGGCCCCTTACGAGCAGTACTTC.

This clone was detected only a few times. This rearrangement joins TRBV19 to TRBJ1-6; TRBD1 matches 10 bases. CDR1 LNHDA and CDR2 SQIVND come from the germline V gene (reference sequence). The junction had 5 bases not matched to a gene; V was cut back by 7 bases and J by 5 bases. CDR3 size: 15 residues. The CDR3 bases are TGTGCCAGTACCTCGGGACAGGGGAATAATTCACCCCTCCACTTT. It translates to CASTSGQGNNSPLHF.

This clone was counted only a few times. The chain's CDR3 is CASSDGRGLWAFF. The DNA of the CDR3 is TGTGCCAGCAGCGATGGGAGGGGATTGTGGGCTTTCTTT. V gene TRBV9 combines with J gene TRBJ1-1, with a weak D call TRBD1 (5 bases). The V gene lost 3 bases and the J gene lost 11 bases, with 17 bases spanning the gap. The V gene's germline CDR1 is SGDLS and CDR2 YYNGEE. This CDR3 has 13 residues.

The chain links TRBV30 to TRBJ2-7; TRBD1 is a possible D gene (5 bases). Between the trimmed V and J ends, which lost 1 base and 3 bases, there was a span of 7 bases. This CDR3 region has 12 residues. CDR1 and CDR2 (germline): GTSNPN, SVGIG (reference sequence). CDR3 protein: CAWSAQGYEQYF. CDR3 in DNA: TGTGCCTGGAGTGCCCAGGGCTACGAGCAGTACTTC.

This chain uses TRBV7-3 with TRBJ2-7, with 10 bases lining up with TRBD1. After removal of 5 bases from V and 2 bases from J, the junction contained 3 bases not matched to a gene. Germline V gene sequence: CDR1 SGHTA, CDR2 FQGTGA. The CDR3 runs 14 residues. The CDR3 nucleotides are TGTGCCAGCAGCCCAGGACAGGGGGCCTACGAGCAGTACTTC. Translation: CASSPGQGAYEQYF.

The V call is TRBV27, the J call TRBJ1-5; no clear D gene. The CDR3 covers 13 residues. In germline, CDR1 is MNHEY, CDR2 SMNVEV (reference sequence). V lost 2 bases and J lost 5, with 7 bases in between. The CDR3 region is CASSLARDQPQHF. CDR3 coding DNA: TGTGCCAGCAGTTTAGCGAGAGATCAGCCCCAGCATTTT.

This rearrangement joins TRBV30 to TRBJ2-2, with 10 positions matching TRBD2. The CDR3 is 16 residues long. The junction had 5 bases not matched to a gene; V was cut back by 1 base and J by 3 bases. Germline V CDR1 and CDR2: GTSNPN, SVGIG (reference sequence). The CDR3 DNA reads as TGTGCCTGGAGTGGAGGGACTAGCGCATACACCGGGGAGCTGTTTTTT. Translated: CAWSGGTSAYTGELFF.

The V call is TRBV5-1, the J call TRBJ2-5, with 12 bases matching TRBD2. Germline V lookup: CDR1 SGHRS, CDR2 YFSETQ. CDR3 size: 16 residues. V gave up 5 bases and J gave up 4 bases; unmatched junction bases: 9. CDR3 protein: CASSSSGRAFGETQYF. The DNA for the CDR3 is TGCGCCAGCAGTTCTAGCGGGAGGGCCTTTGGAGAGACCCAGTACTTC. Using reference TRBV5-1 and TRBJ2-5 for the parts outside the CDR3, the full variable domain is KAGVTQTPRYLIKTRGQQVTLSCSPISGHRSVSWYQQTPGQGLQFLFEYFSETQRNKGNFPGRFSGRQFSNSRSEMNVSTLELGDSALYLCASSSSGRAFGETQYFGPGTRLLVL.

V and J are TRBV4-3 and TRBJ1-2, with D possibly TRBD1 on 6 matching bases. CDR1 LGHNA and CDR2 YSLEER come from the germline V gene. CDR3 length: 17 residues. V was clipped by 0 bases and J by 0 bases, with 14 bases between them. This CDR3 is CASSQDWDTRTNYGYTF. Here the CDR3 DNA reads TGCGCCAGCAGCCAAGACTGGGACACTCGGACTAACTATGGCTACACCTTC.

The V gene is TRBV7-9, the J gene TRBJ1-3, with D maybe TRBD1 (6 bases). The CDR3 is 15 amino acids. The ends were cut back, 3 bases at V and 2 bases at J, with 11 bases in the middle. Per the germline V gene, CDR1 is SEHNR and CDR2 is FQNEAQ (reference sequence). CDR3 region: CASSLRNRAGNTIYF. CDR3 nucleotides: TGTGCCAGCAGCTTGAGGAACAGGGCTGGAAACACCATATATTTT.

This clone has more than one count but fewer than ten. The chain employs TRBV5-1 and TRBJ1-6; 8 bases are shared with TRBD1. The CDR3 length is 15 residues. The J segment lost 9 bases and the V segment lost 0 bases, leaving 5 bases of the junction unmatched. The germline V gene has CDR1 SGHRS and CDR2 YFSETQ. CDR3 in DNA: TGCGCCAGCAGCTTGGTATCAGGGGGCGGTTCACCCCTCCACTTT. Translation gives CASSLVSGGGSPLHF.

The CDR3, as DNA: TGTGCCAGCAGCCCCCGGACTAGCGGTAGCTACGAGCAGTACTTC. It translates to CASSPRTSGSYEQYF. The chain recombines TRBV9 with TRBJ2-7; TRBD2 aligns across 10 bases. This CDR3 comprises 15 residues. V lost 4 bases to trimming and J lost 3 bases; unmatched junction nucleotides: 7. Looked up from germline, CDR1 is SGDLS and CDR2 is YYNGEE. Full variable domain (missing parts from reference TRBV9 and TRBJ2-7): DSGVTQTPKHLITATGQRVTLRCSPRSGDLSVYWYQQSLDQGLQFLIQYYNGEERAKGNILERFSAQQFPDLHSELNLSSLELGDSALYFCASSPRTSGSYEQYFGPGTRLTVT.

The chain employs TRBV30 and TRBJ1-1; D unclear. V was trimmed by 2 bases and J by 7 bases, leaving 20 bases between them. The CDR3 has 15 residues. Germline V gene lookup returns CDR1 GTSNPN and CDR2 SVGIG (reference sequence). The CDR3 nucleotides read TGTGCCTGGAGTCCCGGGGTTCTTTCGAGAGGTGAAGCTTTCTTT. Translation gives CAWSPGVLSRGEAFF.

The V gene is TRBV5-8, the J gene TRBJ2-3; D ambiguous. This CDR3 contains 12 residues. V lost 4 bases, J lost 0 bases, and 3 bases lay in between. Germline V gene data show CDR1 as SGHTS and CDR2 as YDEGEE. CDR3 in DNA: TGTGCCAGCAGCCTGAGCACAGATACGCAGTATTTT. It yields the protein CASSLSTDTQYF.

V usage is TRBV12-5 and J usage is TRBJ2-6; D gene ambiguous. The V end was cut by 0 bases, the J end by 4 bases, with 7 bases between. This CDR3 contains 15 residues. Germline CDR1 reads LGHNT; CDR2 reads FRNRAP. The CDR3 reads CASGLVKPGANVLTF. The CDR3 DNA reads TGTGCTAGTGGTTTGGTAAAGCCAGGGGCCAACGTCCTGACTTTC. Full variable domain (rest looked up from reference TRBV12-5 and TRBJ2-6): DARVTQTPRHKVTEMGQEVTMRCQPILGHNTVFWYRQTMMQGLELLAYFRNRAPLDDSGMPKDRFSAEMPDATLATLKIQPSEPRDSAVYFCASGLVKPGANVLTFGAGSRLTVL.

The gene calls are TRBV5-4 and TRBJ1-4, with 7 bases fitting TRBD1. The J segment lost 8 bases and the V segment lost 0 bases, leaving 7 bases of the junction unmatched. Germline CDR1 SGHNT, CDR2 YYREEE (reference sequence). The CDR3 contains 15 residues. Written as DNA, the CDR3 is TGTGCCAGCAGCTTGGCCAGGGGGTTAGGCGAAAAACTGTTTTTT. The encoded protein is CASSLARGLGEKLFF.

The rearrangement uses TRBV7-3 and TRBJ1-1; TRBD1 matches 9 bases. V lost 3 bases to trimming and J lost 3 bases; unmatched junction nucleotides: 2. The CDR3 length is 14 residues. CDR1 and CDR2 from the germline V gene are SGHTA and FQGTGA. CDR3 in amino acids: CASSLGQGHTEAFF. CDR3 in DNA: TGTGCCAGCAGCTTGGGACAGGGACACACTGAAGCTTTCTTT.

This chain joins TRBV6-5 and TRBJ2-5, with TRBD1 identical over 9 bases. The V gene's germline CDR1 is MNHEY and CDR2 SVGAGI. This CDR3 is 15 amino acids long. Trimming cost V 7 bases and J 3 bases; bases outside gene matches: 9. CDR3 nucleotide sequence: TGTGCCAGCACCCCCCGGGACAGGGTTAAAGAGACCCAGTACTTC. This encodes CASTPRDRVKETQYF.